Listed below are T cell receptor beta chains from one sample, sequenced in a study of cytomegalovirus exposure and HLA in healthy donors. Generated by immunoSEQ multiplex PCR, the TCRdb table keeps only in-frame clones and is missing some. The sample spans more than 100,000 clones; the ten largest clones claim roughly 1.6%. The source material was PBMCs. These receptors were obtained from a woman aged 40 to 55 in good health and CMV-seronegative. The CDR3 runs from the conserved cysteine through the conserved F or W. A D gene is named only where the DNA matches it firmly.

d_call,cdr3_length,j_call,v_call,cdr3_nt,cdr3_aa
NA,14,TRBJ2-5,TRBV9,TGTGCCAGCAGCGGCGGGACAGTAAGGGAGACCCAGTACTTC,CASSGGTVRETQYF
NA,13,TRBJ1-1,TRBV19,TGTGCCAGTAGTAAACAGGAGAGCCCTGAAGCTTTCTTT,CASSKQESPEAFF
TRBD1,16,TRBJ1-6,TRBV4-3,TGCGCCAGCAGCCAACTCGGGACAGGGACCAATTCACCCCTCCACTTT,CASSQLGTGTNSPLHF
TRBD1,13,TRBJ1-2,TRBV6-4,TGTGCCAGCAGTGCCTCGACAGGGGGCGGCTACACCTTC,CASSASTGGGYTF
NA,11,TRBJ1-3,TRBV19,TGTGCCAGCCTAGGAAGAAACACCATATATTTT,CASLGRNTIYF
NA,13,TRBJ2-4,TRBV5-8,TGTGCCAGCTTAAGCGGCTTCAAAAACATTCAGTACTTC,CASLSGFKNIQYF
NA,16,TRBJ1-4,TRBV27,TGTGCCAGCAGTGCAAACCCGGGATGGGGTGGTGAAAAACTGTTTTTT,CASSANPGWGGEKLFF
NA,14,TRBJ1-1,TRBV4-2,TGTGCCAGCAGCCCCCTAGGAGACGAGGTGGTTGCTTTCTTT,CASSPLGDEVVAFF
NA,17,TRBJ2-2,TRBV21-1,TGTGCCAGCAGCAAAGAGGAGGACAGGGCGAACACCGGGGAGCTGTTTTTT,CASSKEEDRANTGELFF
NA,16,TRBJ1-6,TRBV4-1,TGCGCCAGCAGCCAAGGACTCTACCCCACGAAGTCACCCCTCCACTTT,CASSQGLYPTKSPLHF
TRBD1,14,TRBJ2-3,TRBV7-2,TGTGCCAGCAGCTTCGGACAGGGGACAGATACGCAGTATTTT,CASSFGQGTDTQYF
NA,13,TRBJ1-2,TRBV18,TGTGCCAGCTCAGATTGGCGGGACTATGGCTACACCTTC,CASSDWRDYGYTF
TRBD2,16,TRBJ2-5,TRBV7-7,TGTGCTAGCAGCTTAGACACCGGGACTAGTGGGGAGACCCAGTACTTC,CASSLDTGTSGETQYF
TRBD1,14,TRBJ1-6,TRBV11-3,TGTGCCAGCAGCTCGACAGGGACTAATTCACCCCTCCACTTT,CASSSTGTNSPLHF
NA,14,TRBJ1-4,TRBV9,TGTGCCAGCAGCCGAGGGGAGGTTTATGAAAAACTGTTTTTT,CASSRGEVYEKLFF
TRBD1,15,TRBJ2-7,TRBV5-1,TGCGCCAGCAGGCTTGGAAGTGGGACAGGGGGCGAGCAGTACTTC,CASRLGSGTGGEQYF
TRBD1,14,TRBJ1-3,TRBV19,TGTGCCAGTAGTCCCACAGGGGTGGGAAACACCATATATTTT,CASSPTGVGNTIYF
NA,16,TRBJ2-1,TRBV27,TGTGCCAGCAGTTCCCTCCAGACTAGCTCCTACAATGAGCAGTTCTTC,CASSSLQTSSYNEQFF
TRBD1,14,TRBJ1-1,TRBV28,TGTGCCAGCAGTTTACCGACAGGGAGAGGGGGGGCTTTCTTT,CASSLPTGRGGAFF
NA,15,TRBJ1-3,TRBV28,TGTGCCAGCAGTTTAGGACGAGGGACTGGAAACACCATATATTTT,CASSLGRGTGNTIYF
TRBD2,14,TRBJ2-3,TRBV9,TGTGCCAGCAGCTCGCTAGCGGGGGAAGATACGCAGTATTTT,CASSSLAGEDTQYF
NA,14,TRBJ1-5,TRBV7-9,TGTGCCAGCAGCTTAGGGGGGGGCAAACAGCCCCAGCATTTT,CASSLGGGKQPQHF
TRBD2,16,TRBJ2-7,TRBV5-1,TGCGCCAGCAGCTTGGCAACTAGCGGGGTTTCCTACGAGCAGTACTTC,CASSLATSGVSYEQYF
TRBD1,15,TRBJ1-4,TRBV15,TGTGCCACCAGCAGAGACGGGACAGGGGGTGAAAAACTGTTTTTT,CATSRDGTGGEKLFF
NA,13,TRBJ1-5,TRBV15,TGTGCCACCAGCAGACTTCGGAATCAGCCCCAGCATTTT,CATSRLRNQPQHF
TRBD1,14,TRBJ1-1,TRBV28,TGTGCCAGCACCCGAAGGGGGCGGGACACTGAAGCTTTCTTT,CASTRRGRDTEAFF
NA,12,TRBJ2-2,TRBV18,TGTGCCAGCTCACCACAGCCCGGGGAGCTGTTTTTT,CASSPQPGELFF
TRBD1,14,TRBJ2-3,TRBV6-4,TGTGCCAGCAGTGACGGACAGGGAACAGATACGCAGTATTTT,CASSDGQGTDTQYF
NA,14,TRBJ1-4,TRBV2,TGTGCCAGCAGGGAGGTACTTTTAAATGAAAAACTGTTTTTT,CASREVLLNEKLFF
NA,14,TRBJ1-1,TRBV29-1,TGCAGCGTTCAAGGGTACAGGCGGAACACTGAAGCTTTCTTT,CSVQGYRRNTEAFF
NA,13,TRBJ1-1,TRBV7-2,TGTGCCAGCAGCCGACAGCTGAACACTGAAGCTTTCTTT,CASSRQLNTEAFF
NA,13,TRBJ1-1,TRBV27,TGTGCCAGCAGTTACGGGGAGAACACTGAAGCTTTCTTT,CASSYGENTEAFF
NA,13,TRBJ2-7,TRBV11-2,TGTGCCAGCAGCTTAAGGCGGAGCAACGAGCAGTACTTC,CASSLRRSNEQYF
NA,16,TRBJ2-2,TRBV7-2,TGTGCCAGCACGCGGGGCGGGGGCTGGAACACCGGGGAGCTGTTTTTT,CASTRGGGWNTGELFF
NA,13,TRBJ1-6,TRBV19,TGTGCCAGTACCCATCAAAGGGGCTCACCCCTCCACTTT,CASTHQRGSPLHF
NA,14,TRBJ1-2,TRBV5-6,TGTGCCAGCAGCTTGGTTTCTCAGGGTTATGGCTACACCTTC,CASSLVSQGYGYTF
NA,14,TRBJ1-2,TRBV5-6,TGTGCCAGCAGCCTCCAAAGGGGCCTCTATGGCTACACCTTC,CASSLQRGLYGYTF
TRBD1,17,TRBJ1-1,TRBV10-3,TGTGCCATCAGTCGCCGCATCCGGACAGGGCTAAACACTGAAGCTTTCTTT,CAISRRIRTGLNTEAFF
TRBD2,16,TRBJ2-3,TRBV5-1,TGCGCCAGCAGCTATCTAGCGGGGGGGAGCACAGATACGCAGTATTTT,CASSYLAGGSTDTQYF
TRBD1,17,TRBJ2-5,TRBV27,TGTGCCAGCAGCACGGGACAGGGGGTCTCGGGGCAAGAGACCCAGTACTTC,CASSTGQGVSGQETQYF
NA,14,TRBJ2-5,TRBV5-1,TGCGCCAGCAGCCCGTCCCCGGGACAAGAGACCCAGTACTTC,CASSPSPGQETQYF
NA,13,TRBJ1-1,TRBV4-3,TGCGCCAGCAGCCAATACAGTGGCACTGAAGCTTTCTTT,CASSQYSGTEAFF
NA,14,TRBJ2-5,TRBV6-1,TGTGCCAGCACCGTTGGGCAGAGCGGGGAGACCCAGTACTTC,CASTVGQSGETQYF
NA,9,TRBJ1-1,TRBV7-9,TGTGCCAGCAGCTTAGAGCTACTCTTT,CASSLELLF
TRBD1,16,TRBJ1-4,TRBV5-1,TGCGCCAGCAGCATCGGACAGGTTGCAACTAATGAAAAACTGTTTTTT,CASSIGQVATNEKLFF
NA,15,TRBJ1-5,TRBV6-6,TGTGCCAGCAGTCCCCAGGGATTTAGCAATCAGCCCCAGCATTTT,CASSPQGFSNQPQHF
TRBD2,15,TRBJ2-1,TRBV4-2,TGTGCCAGCAGCCAAGAGAGCGGGGGCTACAATGAGCAGTTCTTC,CASSQESGGYNEQFF
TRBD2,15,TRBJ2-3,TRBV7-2,TGTGCCAGCAGGACCAAGCGGGGCGGGTTCGATACGCAGTATTTT,CASRTKRGGFDTQYF
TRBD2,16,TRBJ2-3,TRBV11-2,TGTGCCAGCAGCGAGGGACTAGCGGGTAACACAGATACGCAGTATTTT,CASSEGLAGNTDTQYF
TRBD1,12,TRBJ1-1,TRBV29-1,TGCAGCGTTGTCAGGGGGCGGACTGAAGCTTTCTTT,CSVVRGRTEAFF
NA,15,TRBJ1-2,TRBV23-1,TGCGCCAGCAGCCCCAAGCTAACAGGGAACTATGGCTACACCTTC,CASSPKLTGNYGYTF
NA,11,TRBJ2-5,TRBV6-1,TGTGCCAGCAGTGAGGATCTAGGCCAGTACTTC,CASSEDLGQYF
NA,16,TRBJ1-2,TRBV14,TGTGCCAGCAGCCAAGAGATTGGACAGCCCTATGGTGGCTACACCTTC,CASSQEIGQPYGGYTF
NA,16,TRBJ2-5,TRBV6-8,TGTGCCAGCAGTTACTCCCCAGCGAAGCTAAATGAGACCCAGTACTTC,CASSYSPAKLNETQYF
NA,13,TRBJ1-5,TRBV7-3,TGTGCCAGCAGCCGGACAGAGAATCAGCCCCAGCATTTT,CASSRTENQPQHF